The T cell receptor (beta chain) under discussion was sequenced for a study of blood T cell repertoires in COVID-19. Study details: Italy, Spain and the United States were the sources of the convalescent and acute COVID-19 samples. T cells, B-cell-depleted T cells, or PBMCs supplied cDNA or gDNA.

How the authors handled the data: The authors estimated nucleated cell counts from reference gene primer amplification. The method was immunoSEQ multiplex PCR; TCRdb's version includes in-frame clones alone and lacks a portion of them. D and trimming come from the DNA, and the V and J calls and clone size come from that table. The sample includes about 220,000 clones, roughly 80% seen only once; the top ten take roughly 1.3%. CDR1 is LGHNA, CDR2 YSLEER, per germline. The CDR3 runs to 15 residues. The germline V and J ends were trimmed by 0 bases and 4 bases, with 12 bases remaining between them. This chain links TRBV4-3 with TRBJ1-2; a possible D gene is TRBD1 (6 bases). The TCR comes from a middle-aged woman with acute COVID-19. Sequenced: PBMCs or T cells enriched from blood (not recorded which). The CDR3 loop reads CASSQEAGASYGYTF. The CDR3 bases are TGCGCCAGCAGCCAAGAAGCAGGGGCAAGCTATGGCTACACCTTC.